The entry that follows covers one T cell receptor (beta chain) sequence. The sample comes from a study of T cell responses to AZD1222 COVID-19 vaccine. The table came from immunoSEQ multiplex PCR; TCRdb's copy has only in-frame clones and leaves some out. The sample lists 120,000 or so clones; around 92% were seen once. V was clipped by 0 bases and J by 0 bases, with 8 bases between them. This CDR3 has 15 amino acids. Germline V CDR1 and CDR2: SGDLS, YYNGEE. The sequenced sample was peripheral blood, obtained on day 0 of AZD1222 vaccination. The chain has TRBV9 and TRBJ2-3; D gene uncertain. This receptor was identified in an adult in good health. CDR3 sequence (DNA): TGTGCCAGCAGCGTAGCTGTGGACAGCACAGATACGCAGTATTTT. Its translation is CASSVAVDSTDTQYF.